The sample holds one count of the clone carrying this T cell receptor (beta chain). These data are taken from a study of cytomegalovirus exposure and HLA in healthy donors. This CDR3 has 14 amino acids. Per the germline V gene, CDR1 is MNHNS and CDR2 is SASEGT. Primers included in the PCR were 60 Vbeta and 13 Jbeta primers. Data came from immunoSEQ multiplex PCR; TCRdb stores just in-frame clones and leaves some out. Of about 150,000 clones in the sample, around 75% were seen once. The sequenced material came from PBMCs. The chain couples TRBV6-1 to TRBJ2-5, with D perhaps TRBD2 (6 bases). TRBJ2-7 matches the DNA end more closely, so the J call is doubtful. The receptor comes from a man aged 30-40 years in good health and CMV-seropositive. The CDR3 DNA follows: TGTGCCAGCAGGGGAGGCGCCGTCGTTTACGAGCAGTACTTC. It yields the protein CASRGGAVVYEQYF.